The 4 T cell receptor beta chains below come from one sample, sequenced in a study of T cells in Graves' hyperthyroidism and ophthalmopathy (dated by TCRdb to about 2019). The library came from multiplex PCR. The instrument given in TCRdb is Illumina HiSeq 2000. TCR beta CDR3 regions were amplified from RNA transcripts. For the first round of RT-PCR on the TCR CDR3, the HTBI primer set was used together with the Qiagen OneStep RT-PCR kit. The raw public data were reprocessed by TCRdb itself: fastp quality trimming at Q25, MiXCR clonotype calling, in-frame beta chains only. One record per CDR3 amino acid sequence lists the most common genes and DNA. The sample profile shows some 270,000 distinct CDR3 sequences; about an eighth of them were found once. Clones ranked in the top ten supply 6% to 8% of the sample. What was sequenced was blood. The receptors here all came from a woman aged 25-40 years with Graves' hyperthyroidism that later progressed to Graves' ophthalmopathy.

This clonotype was observed a few times. In nucleotides, the CDR3 is TGCGCCAGCAGCGTTTTTAGCAGTCGGGAGCAGTACTTC. Translated: CASSVFSSREQYF. V gene TRBV5-1 combines with J gene TRBJ2-7; D is unresolved. Per the germline V gene, CDR1 is SGHRS and CDR2 is YFSETQ. V was cut by 4 bases and J by 7 bases, with 15 bases left in between. The CDR3 consists of 13 residues.

At least ten counts were recorded for this clonotype. J is TRBJ1-1 and V is TRBV5-1, with D perhaps TRBD1 (6 bases). Trimming removed 7 bases from V and 4 bases from J, with 17 bases in between. The CDR3 is 14 amino acids. Germline CDR1 reads SGHRS; CDR2 reads YFSETQ. CDR3 loop: CASFKGGQGTEAFF. The CDR3 bases are TGCGCCAGCTTTAAGGGGGGCCAGGGCACTGAAGCTTTCTTT. The variable domain in full, completed from reference TRBV5-1 and TRBJ1-1, reads KAGVTQTPRYLIKTRGQQVTLSCSPISGHRSVSWYQQTPGQGLQFLFEYFSETQRNKGNFPGRFSGRQFSNSRSEMNVSTLELGDSALYLCASFKGGQGTEAFFGQGTRLTVV.

This clonotype was detected ten times or more. V gene TRBV27 combines with J gene TRBJ2-7; D is unclear. CDR1 is MNHEY, CDR2 SMNVEV, per germline (reference sequence). The V end lost 7 bases, the J end lost 0 bases, and 16 bases lay between the germline ends. This CDR3 spans 15 amino acids. The CDR3 region is CASKVGLGPSYEQYF. For the CDR3, the DNA is TGTGCCAGCAAAGTCGGCCTTGGGCCCTCCTACGAGCAGTACTTC.

CDR3 residues: CASTQGRISGNTIYF. Written as DNA, the CDR3 is TGTGCCAGCACCCAGGGACGGATCTCTGGAAACACCATATATTTT. The chain has TRBV2 and TRBJ1-3; D perhaps matches TRBD1 (5 bases). CDR3 length equals 15 residues. Trimming removed 7 bases at V and 0 bases at J, with 13 bases between. Germline lookup yields CDR1 SNHLY and CDR2 FYNNEI.